This T cell receptor (beta chain) appears in the sequencing data of a study of OX40 agonist ivuxolimab in advanced cancers. Using immunoSEQ multiplex PCR, the repertoire was profiled, and TCRdb retains in-frame clones only, with some absent. The table includes 90,000 to 100,000 clones, around nine tenths detected once. There are 15 residues in the CDR3. Per the germline V gene, CDR1 is SGHAT and CDR2 is FQNNGV. Between the trimmed V and J ends, which lost 3 bases and 7 bases, there was a span of 18 bases. The chain is built from TRBV11-2 and TRBJ1-2; D is unresolved. Material: CD4+ or CD8+ T cells sorted from blood, obtained in a trial of the OX40 agonist ivuxolimab. This sequence was found in an adult with an advanced solid tumor such as melanoma, head and neck, liver or kidney cancer. Written as DNA, the CDR3 is TGTGCCAGCAGCTTTGGTCCCCGGGGTGCCGGTGGCTACACCTTC. Residues: CASSFGPRGAGGYTF.